This T cell receptor (beta chain) was captured by sequencing in a study of T cells in Graves' hyperthyroidism and ophthalmopathy. Regarding the study as a whole: Expanded thyroid clonotypes (above 0.001) were mostly also found in blood. The model forecast ophthalmopathy, anticipating it by a median 6.5 months before onset.

In this sample, this clonotype turned up many times. Its antigen remains unknown. Germline CDR1 and CDR2: KGHSH and LQKENI. The CDR3 contains 14 residues. V was shortened by 0 bases and J by 5 bases, with 10 bases between the two germline ends. Clinical symptoms, serum thyroxine and TRAb, thyroid ultrasound and orbital computed tomography were used for the diagnoses. Amplification targeted TCR beta CDR3 regions from RNA transcripts. First-round RT-PCR targeting the TCR CDR3 was performed with the HTBI primer set. Via MiXCR, TCRdb re-called the multiplex PCR reads, giving one row per CDR3 protein. The sample records around 600,000 distinct CDR3 sequences, roughly 15% being singletons.

The V call is TRBV18, the J call TRBJ2-5, with unresolved D. This sequence originates from a woman between 35 and 50 years old with Graves' ophthalmopathy. Sequences were obtained from blood. As DNA, the CDR3 is TGTGCCAGCTCACCACCAGGAGTGGCGGAGACCCAGTACTTC. Protein product: CASSPPGVAETQYF.